The next 30 T cell receptor beta chains were all read from a single sample in a study of blood T cell repertoires in COVID-19. Data came from immunoSEQ multiplex PCR; TCRdb stores just in-frame clones and leaves some out. Counted here are some 83,000 clones, around 85% occurring once; the ten biggest clones make up roughly 15%. Sequences were obtained from peripheral blood. These receptors all stem from a man older than 75 in a cohort sampled during active COVID-19.

The J gene is TRBJ2-1, the V gene TRBV11-3; TRBD2 matches 9 bases. There are 16 residues in the CDR3. The junction had 5 bases not matched to a gene; V was cut back by 5 bases and J by 0 bases. Germline V gene data show CDR1 as SGHNT and CDR2 as YENEEA. CDR3 in DNA: TGTGCCAGCAGCGGAGGCGGGGGGGGCTCCTACAATGAGCAGTTCTTC. It codes for CASSGGGGGSYNEQFF.

CDR3 sequence reads: CSVGGPVDGYTF. The CDR3, as DNA: TGCAGCGTTGGGGGGCCCGTCGATGGCTACACCTTC. The V gene is TRBV29-1, the J gene TRBJ1-2, with D perhaps TRBD1 (6 bases). The V gene lost 4 bases and the J gene lost 6 bases, with 12 bases spanning the gap. The CDR3 runs 12 residues. In germline, CDR1 is SQVTM, CDR2 ANQGSEA.

V usage is TRBV4-2 and J usage is TRBJ2-5, with 11 bases fitting TRBD2. The CDR3 extends over 16 amino acids. V shed 4 bases and J 3 bases; nucleotides not matched to a gene: 7. Germline CDR1 is LGHNA and CDR2 is YNFKEQ. The CDR3 DNA reads as TGTGCCAGCAGCCGAGTAGCGGGGGGGCCCGAAGAGACCCAGTACTTC. Protein sequence: CASSRVAGGPEETQYF.

V gene TRBV10-3 combines with J gene TRBJ2-7; D is ambiguous. The CDR3 contains 14 residues. Germline CDR1 is ENHRY and CDR2 is SYGVKD. The V end lost 4 bases, the J end lost 4 bases, and 14 bases lay between the germline ends. The CDR3 spells CAISAGDQGYEQYV. The CDR3 coding sequence is TGTGCCATCAGTGCCGGAGACCAAGGATACGAGCAGTACGTC.

The chain has TRBV19 and TRBJ1-1; weak D call: TRBD1 (6 bases). V dropped 5 bases and J dropped 4 bases, with 11 bases sitting between them. The germline CDR1 and CDR2 sequences are LNHDA and SQIVND (reference sequence). The CDR3 runs to 13 residues. CDR3 protein: CASSEGGGTEAFF. The CDR3 DNA reads as TGTGCCAGTAGTGAGGGAGGGGGCACTGAAGCTTTCTTT.

The chain recombines TRBV19 with TRBJ2-3, with a tentative D call TRBD2 (5 bases). CDR3 size: 12 residues. Germline CDR1 LNHDA, CDR2 SQIVND (reference sequence). The ends were cut back, 5 bases at V and 3 bases at J, with 6 bases in the middle. The CDR3 protein is CASSSGTDTQYF. In DNA, the CDR3 is TGTGCCAGTAGTTCGGGGACAGATACGCAGTATTTT.

This chain uses TRBV6-6 with TRBJ2-6, with D unresolved. Germline V gene data show CDR1 as MNHNY and CDR2 as SVGAGI (reference sequence). The CDR3 is made up of 14 amino acids. Trimming took off 9 bases at V and 0 bases at J, with 9 bases between the two ends. In nucleotides, the CDR3 is TGTGCCAGTGCAGGCGACTCTGGGGCCAACGTCCTGACTTTC. Translation: CASAGDSGANVLTF.

V usage is TRBV2 and J usage is TRBJ2-3; weak D call: TRBD1 (5 bases). The CDR3 is made up of 14 amino acids. Trimming cost V 1 base and J 4 bases, with 9 bases left between them. Germline V gene data show CDR1 as SNHLY and CDR2 as FYNNEI. The chain's CDR3 is CASSEGTPADTQYF. The CDR3 nucleotides read TGTGCCAGCAGTGAAGGGACACCGGCAGATACGCAGTATTTT.

This chain links TRBV6-5 with TRBJ2-1; tentative D call: TRBD2 (5 bases). The ends were cut back, 5 bases at V and 1 base at J, with 12 bases in the middle. This CDR3 has 15 residues. Germline V gene sequence: CDR1 MNHEY, CDR2 SVGAGI. The CDR3 reads CASSPGLVSYNEQFF. The CDR3, as DNA: TGTGCCAGCAGTCCCGGACTTGTTTCCTACAATGAGCAGTTCTTC.

The chain combines TRBV12-3 or TRBV12-4 with TRBJ2-7; 10 bases fit TRBD1. The J segment lost 1 base and the V segment lost 6 bases, leaving 0 bases of the junction unmatched. The CDR3 sequence is 13 residues long. The CDR3 protein is CASRDRGSYEQYF. The CDR3 bases are TGTGCCAGCAGGGACAGGGGGTCCTACGAGCAGTACTTC.

This clone was picked up a small number of times. The V gene is TRBV4-2, the J gene TRBJ2-2, with TRBD1 identical over 12 bases. Germline loops: CDR1 LGHNA, CDR2 YNFKEQ. The CDR3 runs 19 residues. V lost 5 bases and J lost 0; bases outside the gene matches: 10. CDR3 amino acids: CASSSTSGTGGANTGELFF. The CDR3 region has the DNA TGTGCCAGCAGCTCTACGTCCGGGACAGGGGGCGCGAACACCGGGGAGCTGTTTTTT.

This chain links TRBV6-6 with TRBJ2-7; possible D gene TRBD2, 6 bases. Germline CDR1 MNHNY, CDR2 SVGAGI (reference sequence). The CDR3 has 16 amino acids. Trimming pared 5 bases from V and 0 bases from J, leaving 17 bases between. Written as DNA, the CDR3 is TGTGCCAGCAGTCACGGGGGACCGCAAAGCTCCTACGAGCAGTACGTC. Translating it yields CASSHGGPQSSYEQYV.

The rearrangement uses TRBV9 and TRBJ2-2; D is possibly TRBD2 (5 bases). CDR3 length: 15 amino acids. V lost 3 bases, J lost 4 bases, and 13 bases lay in between. CDR1 and CDR2 (germline): SGDLS, YYNGEE. The CDR3 here is CASSGASRGTGELFF. In DNA, the CDR3 is TGTGCCAGCAGCGGGGCTAGCCGTGGCACCGGGGAGCTGTTTTTT.

The J gene is TRBJ2-7, the V gene TRBV25-1, with 8 bases lining up with TRBD1. Germline lookup yields CDR1 MGHDK and CDR2 SYGVNS. With 5 bases clipped from V and 2 bases from J, the junction kept 11 bases outside the gene matches. The CDR3 consists of 16 residues. This CDR3 reads CASSNVGTGDTYEQYF. CDR3 bases: TGTGCCAGCAGTAATGTCGGGACAGGAGATACCTACGAGCAGTACTTC.

The V gene is TRBV9, the J gene TRBJ2-5; no clear D gene. The V gene's germline CDR1 is SGDLS and CDR2 YYNGEE. Trimming removed 0 bases from V and 1 base from J, with 10 bases in between. The CDR3 consists of 15 residues. The CDR3 DNA follows: TGTGCCAGCAGCGTAGCAGGCAGGCTCCAAGAGACCCAGTACTTC. This encodes CASSVAGRLQETQYF.

This sequence joins TRBV25-1 and TRBJ1-3, with D maybe TRBD1 (6 bases). This CDR3 spans 14 amino acids. Germline V CDR1 and CDR2: MGHDK, SYGVNS. V was cut by 8 bases and J by 1 base, with 12 bases left in between. CDR3 sequence reads: CASGNRESGNTIYF. CDR3 nucleotides: TGTGCCAGCGGAAACAGGGAATCTGGAAACACCATATATTTT.

This chain joins TRBV7-9 and TRBJ2-1; D remains ambiguous. V was pared by 5 bases and J by 5 bases, with 10 bases between. This CDR3 has 13 residues. The germline CDR1 and CDR2 sequences are SEHNR and FQNEAQ (reference sequence). CDR3 in amino acids: CASSLRSHNEQFF. The CDR3, as DNA: TGTGCCAGCAGCCTCAGGTCTCACAATGAGCAGTTCTTC.

The V gene is TRBV6-5, the J gene TRBJ2-7, with a possible D match to TRBD1 (6 bases). This CDR3 spans 14 amino acids. Germline lookup yields CDR1 MNHEY and CDR2 SVGAGI. V was cut by 7 bases and J by 2 bases, with 15 bases left in between. The CDR3 sequence: CASTRTVSTYEQYV. In DNA form, the CDR3 reads TGTGCCAGCACTAGGACAGTGTCAACCTACGAGCAGTACGTC.

The rearrangement links TRBV6-5 to TRBJ2-3; no firm D call. CDR3 size: 14 residues. V lost 2 bases to trimming and J lost 2 bases, with 8 bases between them. In germline, CDR1 is MNHEY, CDR2 SVGAGI. The CDR3 sequence is CASSYGQFTDTQYF. CDR3 DNA sequence: TGTGCCAGCAGTTACGGGCAGTTCACAGATACGCAGTATTTT.

This chain uses TRBV4-3 with TRBJ1-1; D not certain. The germline V gene has CDR1 LGHNA and CDR2 YSLEER. V gave up 0 bases and J gave up 1 base, with 9 bases separating them. The CDR3 consists of 15 residues. The CDR3 region is CASSQDQRQNTEAFF. The CDR3 nucleotides are TGCGCCAGCAGCCAAGACCAGAGGCAGAACACTGAAGCTTTCTTT.

This clone was seen only once. The gene calls are TRBV24-1 and TRBJ2-7; D might be TRBD1 (6 bases). Trimming pared 12 bases from V and 6 bases from J, leaving 17 bases between. Germline V gene data show CDR1 as KGHDR and CDR2 as SFDVKD. The CDR3 contains 12 residues. CDR3 sequence (DNA): TGTGCCTCCCCAGGGGCGCCTGGCGAGCAGTACGTC. Protein: CASPGAPGEQYV.

The rearrangement links TRBV7-9 to TRBJ2-2, with 16 positions matching TRBD2. J gave up 3 bases and V 4 bases, and 2 bases lay outside the gene matches. The CDR3 runs to 17 residues. Germline CDR1 SEHNR, CDR2 FQNEAQ (reference sequence). The CDR3: CASSSGLAGGHTGELFF. DNA for the CDR3: TGTGCCAGCAGCTCGGGACTAGCGGGGGGGCACACCGGGGAGCTGTTTTTT.

The chain carries TRBV5-1 and TRBJ1-4; 9 bases line up with TRBD1. The CDR3 is made up of 14 amino acids. CDR1 is SGHRS and CDR2 is YFSETQ in the germline V gene. Germline trimming cut 2 bases from V and 7 bases from J; bases unmatched to any gene: 3. The chain's CDR3 is CASSLGQGSEKLFF. CDR3 DNA sequence: TGCGCCAGCAGCTTAGGACAGGGGAGTGAAAAACTGTTTTTT.

The chain couples TRBV2 to TRBJ2-2; tentatively, D is TRBD1 (5 bases). This CDR3 comprises 15 residues. Germline V gene data show CDR1 as SNHLY and CDR2 as FYNNEI. V lost 6 bases, J lost 0 bases, and 11 bases lay in between. The CDR3 region is CASRSTASNTGELFF. The CDR3 DNA follows: TGTGCCAGCAGGTCGACAGCTTCGAACACCGGGGAGCTGTTTTTT. Supplemented by reference TRBV2 and TRBJ2-2, the full variable domain reads EPEVTQTPSHQVTQMGQEVILRCVPISNHLYFYWYRQILGQKVEFLVSFYNNEISEKSEIFDDQFSVERPDGSNFTLKIRSTKLEDSAMYFCASRSTASNTGELFFGEGSRLTVL.

The V gene is TRBV7-9, the J gene TRBJ1-4; perhaps TRBD1 as D (6 bases). Per germline, CDR1 SEHNR and CDR2 FQNEAQ (reference sequence). V lost 4 bases and J lost 1, with 7 bases in between. The CDR3 contains 14 residues. The DNA of the CDR3 is TGTGCCAGCAGCTCACAGGGAACTAATGAAAAACTGTTTTTT. Its translation is CASSSQGTNEKLFF.

This sequence joins TRBV7-9 and TRBJ2-7, with 7 positions matching TRBD1. In germline, CDR1 is SEHNR, CDR2 FQNEAQ (reference sequence). The CDR3 sequence is 13 residues long. Trimming at V came to 5 bases and at J to 3 bases, leaving 4 bases not matched to a gene. The CDR3 sequence is CASSHRGGYEQYF. Written as DNA, the CDR3 is TGTGCCAGCAGCCACAGGGGCGGCTACGAGCAGTACTTC.

The chain uses TRBV5-1 and TRBJ2-5, with 9 bases aligning to TRBD1. Germline V gene lookup returns CDR1 SGHRS and CDR2 YFSETQ. V lost 4 bases, J lost 3 bases, and 7 bases stayed unmatched. The CDR3 totals 15 residues. The CDR3, as DNA: TGCGCCAGCAGCCCCTTGACAGGGGGTGAAGAGACCCAGTACTTC. It yields the protein CASSPLTGGEETQYF.

This clone has more than one count but fewer than ten. The J gene is TRBJ1-2, the V gene TRBV5-1; D not resolved. The germline gives CDR1 SGHRS, CDR2 YFSETQ. The V and J ends lost 0 bases and 4 bases respectively, with 19 bases between them. CDR3 length: 17 residues. The CDR3 bases are TGCGCCAGCAGCTTGGGAAGCGGGGAATCCTTCCTCTATGGCTACACCTTC. It is translated as CASSLGSGESFLYGYTF.

This chain links TRBV7-6 with TRBJ2-3; 10 bases fit TRBD2. V shed 6 bases and J 6 bases; nucleotides not matched to a gene: 3. The CDR3 has 13 amino acids. In germline, CDR1 is SGHVS, CDR2 FNYEAQ. The DNA for the CDR3 is TGTGCCAGCAGTCCGGGACTAGCGGATACGCAGTATTTT. Its protein product is CASSPGLADTQYF.

The chain recombines TRBV23-1 with TRBJ2-4; 11 bases line up with TRBD2. TRBV23-1 is marked as an open reading frame, function uncertain. CDR3 length: 19 residues. The V segment lost 0 bases and the J segment 9 bases; nucleotides outside the gene matches: 16. In DNA form, the CDR3 reads TGCGCCAGCAGTCAATCAGGTTGTCTAGCGGGGGGTACTGAAGGCATTCAGTACTTC. Translated, it gives CASSQSGCLAGGTEGIQYF.